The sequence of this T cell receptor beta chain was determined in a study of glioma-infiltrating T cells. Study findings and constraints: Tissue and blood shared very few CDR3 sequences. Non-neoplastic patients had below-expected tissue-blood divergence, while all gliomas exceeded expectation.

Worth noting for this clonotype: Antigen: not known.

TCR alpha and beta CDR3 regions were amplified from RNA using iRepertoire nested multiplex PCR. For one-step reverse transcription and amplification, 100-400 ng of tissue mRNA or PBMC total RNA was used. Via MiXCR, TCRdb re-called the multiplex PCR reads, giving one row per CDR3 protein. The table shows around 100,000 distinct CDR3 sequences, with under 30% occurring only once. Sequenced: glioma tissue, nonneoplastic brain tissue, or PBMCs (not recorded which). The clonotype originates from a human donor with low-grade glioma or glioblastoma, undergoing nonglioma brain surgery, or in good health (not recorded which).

Here the CDR3 DNA reads TGTGCCAGCAGCTTCGACAGGGGCACTAGTAATGAGCAGTTCTTC. Translating gives CASSFDRGTSNEQFF. The chain couples TRBV7-9 to TRBJ2-1; the match to TRBD1 covers 8 bases. CDR1 and CDR2 (germline): SEHNR, FQNEAQ (reference sequence). J lost 7 bases, V lost 3 bases, and 8 bases had no gene match. The CDR3 totals 15 residues. The full variable domain, in which reference TRBV7-9 and TRBJ2-1 provide the parts outside the CDR3, is DTGVSQNPRHKITKRGQNVTFRCDPISEHNRLYWYRQTLGQGPEFLTYFQNEAQLEKSRLLSDRFSAERPKGSFSTLEIQRTEQGDSAMYLCASSFDRGTSNEQFFGPGTRLTVL.